The 20 T cell receptor beta chains below were found in one sample sequenced in a study of molecular identifiers for immune sequencing clone quantification. TCRdb processed the PCR reads anew with MiXCR; each CDR3 protein has one entry. The sample includes about 510,000 distinct CDR3 sequences, over 20% of them seen just once. The sample comprised naive CD8+ T cells from blood, with Jurkat cell RNA spiked in. Indicated subset: FACS-sorted CD8+CD4-CCR7+CD45RA+ naive T cells. The source is a human donor in good health. Some libraries in this study had Jurkat cell RNA spiked in.

The chain joins TRBV6-5 to TRBJ2-3, with TRBD2 matching 8 bases. The germline CDR1 and CDR2 sequences are MNHEY and SVGAGI. CDR3 length: 16 residues. With V trimmed by 0 bases and J by 3 bases, 5 bases remained unmatched. CDR3: CASSYSPLAGTDTQYF. The CDR3 DNA is TGTGCCAGCAGTTACTCCCCCCTAGCGGGTACAGATACGCAGTATTTT.

The CDR3 here is CASSQAGSNYGYTF. The DNA for the CDR3 is TGTGCCAGCAGCCAAGCTGGGTCCAACTATGGCTACACCTTC. The rearrangement uses TRBV3-1 and TRBJ1-2; D remains ambiguous. The CDR3 contains 14 residues. With 1 base removed from V and 2 bases from J, the gap between germline ends came to 8 bases. Germline CDR1 and CDR2: LGHDT and YNNKEL (reference sequence). The full variable domain, with the rest looked up from reference TRBV3-1 and TRBJ1-2, is DTAVSQTPKYLVTQMGNDKSIKCEQNLGHDTMYWYKQDSKKFLKIMFSYNNKELIINETVPNRFSPKSPDKAHLNLHINSLELGDSAVYFCASSQAGSNYGYTFGSGTRLTVV.

This clonotype showed up just a few times. Because the CDR3 is missing its conserved closing phenylalanine or tryptophan, this is likely a read error. The rearrangement joins TRBV6-1 to TRBJ1-1; D is unclear. This CDR3 spans 12 amino acids. Per the germline V gene, CDR1 is MNHNS and CDR2 is SASEGT. V was pared by 2 bases and J by 5 bases, with 6 bases between. CDR3 nucleotides: TGTGCCAGCAGTGAAATAGGGACTGAAGCTTTCTCT. This translates into CASSEIGTEAFS.

Ten or more counts support this clonotype. The V call is TRBV30, the J call TRBJ1-1; unclear D gene. Trimming took off 5 bases at V and 6 bases at J, with 19 bases between the two ends. CDR3 length: 14 residues. CDR1 is GTSNPN, CDR2 SVGIG, per germline (reference sequence). CDR3 in DNA: TGTGCCTGGGAAAACTGGGAGGGAGGTGCTGAAGCTTTCTTT. It is translated as CAWENWEGGAEAFF. Using reference TRBV30 and TRBJ1-1 for the parts outside the CDR3, the full variable domain is SQTIHQWPATLVQPVGSPLSLECTVEGTSNPNLYWYRQAAGRGLQLLFYSVGIGQISSEVPQNLSASRPQDRQFILSSKKLLLSDSGFYLCAWENWEGGAEAFFGQGTRLTVV.

Many counts were recorded for this clonotype. V and J are TRBV21-1 and TRBJ2-7. TRBV21-1 is a pseudogene locus. The CDR3 length is 13 residues. CDR3 sequence (DNA): TGTGCCAGCAGCAAAGTCGGTGCCTACGAGCAGTACTTC. Its translation is CASSKVGAYEQYF.

This clonotype has just a few counts. The gene calls are TRBV5-8 and TRBJ2-7; D is unclear. Germline values: CDR1 SGHTS, CDR2 YDEGEE. V was clipped by 0 bases and J by 2 bases, with 12 bases between them. This CDR3 spans 15 amino acids. The CDR3 spells CASSLAPPLAYEQYF. CDR3 nucleotide sequence: TGTGCCAGCAGCTTGGCCCCGCCGCTAGCCTACGAGCAGTACTTC.

As for this clonotype: This may come from a read error, since a much larger clone is one base off. In this CDR3 the conserved last residue, phenylalanine or tryptophan, is missing, so a read error is likely. The CDR3 reads CASNPQGLRAEAFS. The CDR3 nucleotides are TGTGCCAGCAACCCCCAGGGTTTAAGGGCTGAAGCTTTCTCT. The chain has TRBV7-2 and TRBJ1-1, with D maybe TRBD1 (5 bases). Germline loops: CDR1 SGHTA, CDR2 FQGNSA. The CDR3 spans 14 residues. The V and J ends lost 7 bases and 6 bases respectively, with 18 bases between them.

This clonotype was detected a few times. This rearrangement joins TRBV13 to TRBJ2-7, with TRBD1 matching 7 bases. Trimming took 3 bases from V and 4 from J; bases not matched to a gene: 12. Germline V gives CDR1 PRHDT, CDR2 FYEKMQ (reference sequence). The CDR3 is 16 amino acids. In nucleotides, the CDR3 is TGTGCCAGCAGCTTTTTCCGGGGACAGAAACGTTACGAGCAGTACTTC. As protein: CASSFFRGQKRYEQYF.

CDR3 protein: CATSSPTTGVRTPPIYGYTF. The CDR3 DNA follows: TGTGCCACCAGCAGTCCAACGACAGGGGTCCGGACCCCCCCTATCTATGGCTACACCTTC. V is TRBV15 and J is TRBJ1-2, with 8 bases aligning to TRBD1. The CDR3 is 20 amino acids. Germline loops: CDR1 LNHNV, CDR2 YYDKDF (reference sequence). V shed 3 bases, J shed 4 bases, and the junction held 22 bases outside the gene matches.

This clonotype was detected ten times or more. The chain couples TRBV19 to TRBJ1-1, with D hard to call. Germline V gene sequence: CDR1 LNHDA, CDR2 SQIVND (reference sequence). V was cut by 3 bases and J by 0 bases, with 8 bases left in between. CDR3 length: 14 amino acids. CDR3: CASSIGAMNTEAFF. In nucleotides, the CDR3 is TGTGCCAGTAGTATTGGAGCGATGAACACTGAAGCTTTCTTT.

The table lists this clonotype with a few counts. The chain uses TRBV4-1 and TRBJ2-5; weak D call: TRBD2 (5 bases). The CDR3 extends over 13 amino acids. Germline CDR1 and CDR2: MGHRA and YSYEKL. V was pared by 1 base and J by 5 bases, with 8 bases between. The CDR3 DNA follows: TGCGCCAGCAGCCAAGCCCCGGGGGAGACCCAGTACTTC. Translated: CASSQAPGETQYF.

Worth noting for this clonotype: A much larger clone sits a single nucleotide away, making a read error possible. This chain uses TRBV28 with TRBJ2-2; 10 nucleotides agree with TRBD2. CDR1 is MDHEN and CDR2 is SYDVKM in the germline V gene. CDR3 length equals 17 residues. CDR3 DNA: TGTGCCAGCGGTTTCTTTTCAGGGCTAGCGGGAGCCGGGGAGCTGTTTTTT. Protein: CASGFFSGLAGAGELFF.

This clonotype came up many times. This sequence joins TRBV28 and TRBJ2-3; a possible D gene is TRBD2 (6 bases). The CDR3 totals 16 residues. Germline V gene sequence: CDR1 MDHEN, CDR2 SYDVKM. V lost 6 bases and J lost 2, with 18 bases in between. CDR3 DNA: TGTGCCAGCAGCCGGACCGGGAGACATTTCACAGATACGCAGTATTTT. Translated, it gives CASSRTGRHFTDTQYF.

This clonotype has a count of ten or more. This rearrangement joins TRBV7-9 to TRBJ2-7; 9 nucleotides match TRBD1. The CDR3 consists of 13 residues. Losses at the gene ends were 11 bases for V and 4 bases for J; bases not matched to a gene: 9. Germline V gives CDR1 SEHNR, CDR2 FQNEAQ (reference sequence). This CDR3 reads CAFSDRGRYEQYF. Here the CDR3 DNA reads TGTGCCTTTTCCGACAGGGGGAGATACGAGCAGTACTTC.

The chain is built from TRBV11-2 and TRBJ2-1, with D hard to call. CDR1 SGHAT and CDR2 FQNNGV come from the germline V gene. The length of the CDR3 is 16 residues. V was cut by 6 bases and J by 0 bases, with 15 bases left in between. The CDR3 is CASRVLGRSSYNEQFF. The CDR3 nucleotides are TGTGCCAGCAGAGTACTCGGACGGAGCTCCTACAATGAGCAGTTCTTC.

Concerning this clonotype: A clone one base away is much larger, so this may be a read error. The chain's CDR3 is CASSRGTPNIQCF. CDR3 bases: TGTGCCAGCAGCCGCGGGACCCCAAACATTCAGTGCTTC. This chain joins TRBV13 and TRBJ2-4, with a weak D call TRBD2 (6 bases). This CDR3 has 13 amino acids. The germline V gene encodes CDR1 PRHDT and CDR2 FYEKMQ (reference sequence). The whole variable domain, remainder taken from reference TRBV13 and TRBJ2-4, is AAGVIQSPRHLIKEKRETATLKCYPIPRHDTVYWYQQGPGQDPQFLISFYEKMQSDKGSIPDRFSAQQFSDYHSELNMSSLELGDSALYFCASSRGTPNIQCFGAGTRLSVL.

The chain couples TRBV12-3 or TRBV12-4 to TRBJ2-1; no reliable D call. V was cut by 2 bases and J by 7 bases, with 15 bases left in between. CDR3 length: 15 residues. CDR3 residues: CASSLIVRKENEQFF. CDR3 coding DNA: TGTGCCAGCAGTTTAATCGTGCGGAAGGAGAATGAGCAGTTCTTC.

This clonotype has a handful of counts. The junction differs from germline at one of its ends, possibly a read error. The chain joins TRBV12-5 to TRBJ2-7; 7 bases match TRBD1. The CDR3 is made up of 13 amino acids. Looked up from germline, CDR1 is LGHNT and CDR2 is FRNRAP. DNA of the CDR3: TGTGCTAGTGGTTTAACCTCCGGGACAGAGCATTACTTC. This encodes CASGLTSGTEHYF.

The chain uses TRBV20-1 and TRBJ2-5; the D gene is possibly TRBD2 (7 bases). The CDR3 is made up of 16 amino acids. V dropped 3 bases and J dropped 0 bases, with 17 bases sitting between them. CDR1 DFQATT and CDR2 SNEGSKA come from the germline V gene (reference sequence). CDR3 in DNA: TGCAGTGCTAGCGGGGTCGGGGGGCGGTACCAAGAGACCCAGTACTTC. Residues: CSASGVGGRYQETQYF.

The V gene is TRBV10-3, the J gene TRBJ1-1; D gene uncertain. The V gene's germline CDR1 is ENHRY and CDR2 SYGVKD. The CDR3 covers 15 residues. The ends were cut back, 6 bases at V and 1 base at J, with 15 bases in the middle. The CDR3 nucleotides are TGTGCCATCAGGGGAATAAGAAATGGGAACACTGAAGCTTTCTTT. Encoded protein: CAIRGIRNGNTEAFF.